The text below deals with one T cell receptor beta chain. No antigen is known for it. The data belong to a study of chemoradiotherapy in HPV16-positive cancers. General study results and limits: During treatment, candidate HPV-specific clones and E7-related motifs expanded in tumor.

This CDR3 is 17 amino acids long. Germline V gene sequence: CDR1 SGHNT, CDR2 YYREEE (reference sequence). The V gene lost 2 bases and the J gene lost 0 bases, with 12 bases spanning the gap. The method was immunoSEQ multiplex PCR; TCRdb's version includes in-frame clones alone and lacks a portion of them. The data hold about 4,800 clones, with almost 90% observed a single time. This sequence originates from a human donor with HPV-associated anogenital cancer. The gene calls are TRBV5-4 and TRBJ2-6, with TRBD2 as a possible D gene (6 bases). The sample consisted of tumor tissue, taken from a patient who underwent chemoradiotherapy. The CDR3 region has the DNA TGTGCCAGCAGCTTACGGATCGGGGGCTCTGGGGCCAACGTCCTGACTTTC. It codes for CASSLRIGGSGANVLTF.